The TCR beta chain under discussion was sequenced for a study of blood T cell repertoires in COVID-19. The CDR3 sequence is 14 residues long. The junction had 6 bases not matched to a gene; V was cut back by 7 bases and J by 2 bases. The germline V gene has CDR1 SNHLY and CDR2 FYNNEI. Some clones are missing from TCRdb's copy, which holds only in-frame ones; the method was immunoSEQ multiplex PCR. The sample yields around 61,000 clones, 80% to 85% seen once. The specimen sequenced was peripheral blood. The chain employs TRBV2 and TRBJ2-3; TRBD1 matches at 7 bases. This sequence originates from an elderly man with acute or convalescent COVID-19. CDR3 in amino acids: CASNPGQITDTQYF. The CDR3 region has the DNA TGTGCCAGCAATCCGGGACAGATCACAGATACGCAGTATTTT.